This T cell receptor (beta chain) was captured in a study of shared clonotypes between healthy human individuals. Study-level information: Aged between 18 and 49, the donors were a couple of women and three men. A donor's plate count was three for CD4 naive and three for CD4 memory; CD8 naive had two and CD8 memory one.

TCRdb's table, derived via immunoSEQ multiplex PCR, lists solely in-frame clones and lacks some. Of nearly 1 million clones listed, about 80% are singletons. This CDR3 is built from 15 residues. Trimming took 6 bases from V and 7 from J; bases not matched to a gene: 8. The germline V gene encodes CDR1 MNHNY and CDR2 SVGAGI (reference sequence). The chain employs TRBV6-6 and TRBJ2-2; the match to TRBD1 covers 10 bases. The sequence came from a man younger than 35 in good health. The sequenced sample consisted of memory CD4+ T cells sorted from blood. Subset specified: CD45RA-negative fraction. For the CDR3, the DNA is TGTGCCAGCAGGCAGACAGGGGGCTACGGCGGGGAGCTGTTTTTT. Translating it yields CASRQTGGYGGELFF.